What follows are 2 T cell receptor beta chains derived from one specimen sequenced in a study of T cell responses to AZD1222 COVID-19 vaccine. Method: immunoSEQ multiplex PCR; TCRdb's copy keeps in-frame clones and lacks some. This sample has about 170,000 clones, with about 90% found just once. The sample was peripheral blood, taken 28 days after the second dose of the MenACWY control vaccine. These receptors were taken from an adult who received the MenACWY meningococcal vaccine as a control.

The chain carries TRBV10-3 and TRBJ2-7; TRBD2 agrees at 9 bases. The junction had 16 bases not matched to a gene; V was cut back by 9 bases and J by 1 base. This CDR3 has 17 amino acids. CDR1 is ENHRY, CDR2 SYGVKD, per germline. The CDR3 DNA reads as TGTGCCATAGGGGTCAGGGGACGGACTAGCGCTTCCTACGAGCAGTACTTC. This translates into CAIGVRGRTSASYEQYF.

The rearrangement uses TRBV9 and TRBJ1-1; 8 nucleotides align to TRBD1. In germline, CDR1 is SGDLS, CDR2 YYNGEE. Losses at the gene ends were 3 bases for V and 2 bases for J; bases not matched to a gene: 6. There are 15 residues in the CDR3. The CDR3, as DNA: TGTGCCAGCAGCGAAGAGGACAGGGCCAACACTGAAGCTTTCTTT. Protein sequence: CASSEEDRANTEAFF. The full variable domain, rest sourced from reference TRBV9 and TRBJ1-1, is DSGVTQTPKHLITATGQRVTLRCSPRSGDLSVYWYQQSLDQGLQFLIQYYNGEERAKGNILERFSAQQFPDLHSELNLSSLELGDSALYFCASSEEDRANTEAFFGQGTRLTVV.